The rows below give T cell receptor beta chains drawn from one sample of a study of blood T cell repertoires in COVID-19. The assay was immunoSEQ multiplex PCR, and TCRdb's table has in-frame clones only and misses some. The sample yields approximately 55,000 clones, around four fifths seen once. Sequences were obtained from peripheral blood. These receptors were obtained from a man aged 25-45 years with COVID-19, enrolled during active disease. Each CDR3 is given with its conserved first and last residue. D genes are given only for firm matches. Part of the rows lack a size; the others show once, few, many or a class for expanded clones.

clone_size	d_call	v_call	j_call	cdr3_nt	cdr3_aa
-	-	TRBV2	TRBJ2-1	TGTGCCAGCAGCGGGGACTTAAATGAGCAGTTCTTC	CASSGDLNEQFF
-	-	TRBV6-2/TRBV6-3	TRBJ1-5	TGTGCCAGCAGTTACCTGGACCCCTCGGGACAGCCCCAGCATTTT	CASSYLDPSGQPQHF
once	-	TRBV11-2	TRBJ2-1	TGTGCCAGCAGCCGAATGGGGGGCTCCTACAATGAGCAGTTCTTC	CASSRMGGSYNEQFF
-	-	TRBV9	TRBJ2-2	TGTGCCAGCAGCATCAAAGACAGGTTCGCGAACACCGGGGAGCTGTTTTTT	CASSIKDRFANTGELFF
-	-	TRBV21-1	TRBJ2-7	TGTGCCAGCAGCGCTTTCGGCTACGAGCAGTACTTC	CASSAFGYEQYF
-	-	TRBV5-1	TRBJ1-3	TGCGCCAGCACGCCAGCGGGCTCTGGAAACACCATATATTTT	CASTPAGSGNTIYF
few	-	TRBV28	TRBJ1-6	TGTGCCAGCAGCCCCGCACAGGGAATAAATTCACCCCTCCACTTT	CASSPAQGINSPLHF
-	-	TRBV6-5	TRBJ1-2	TGTGCCATCTTACTCGGGGGGGGCCGTAACTATGGCTACACCTTC	CAILLGGGRNYGYTF
once	TRBD1	TRBV5-5	TRBJ2-2	TGTGCCAGCAGCCCTTCGGACAGGTCGAACACCGGGGAGCTGTTTTTT	CASSPSDRSNTGELFF
-	-	TRBV5-5	TRBJ1-2	TGTGCCAGCAGCTTGAGCTTTTTCGATGGCTATGGCTACACCTTC	CASSLSFFDGYGYTF
-	-	TRBV28	TRBJ2-5	TGTGCCAGCAGTTTCTACAGAAAAGAGACCCAGTACTTC	CASSFYRKETQYF
-	TRBD2	TRBV5-1	TRBJ2-7	TGCGCCAGCAGACTAGCGGGTCCCTACGAGCAGTACTTC	CASRLAGPYEQYF
few	TRBD1	TRBV28	TRBJ1-6	TGTGCCAGCAGCCCTACAGGGGAAAATTCACCCCTCCACTTT	CASSPTGENSPLHF
-	TRBD1	TRBV28	TRBJ2-2	TGTGCCAGCAGTTCCAGGACAGGGGCTAACACCGGGGAGCTGTTTTTT	CASSSRTGANTGELFF
-	-	TRBV10-3	TRBJ2-2	TGTGCCATCAGGCCTGCCTTAGAAAGCACCGGGGAGCTGTTTTTT	CAIRPALESTGELFF
few	-	TRBV2	TRBJ1-4	TGTGCCACACACAGGCGGGAAAAACTGTTTTTT	CATHRREKLFF
-	TRBD2	TRBV18	TRBJ2-3	TGTGCCAGCTCACCCCTAGCGGGGAGGGGGACAGATACGCAGTATTTT	CASSPLAGRGTDTQYF
-	-	TRBV6-6	TRBJ1-2	TGTGCCAGCAGCAACTTCGGGGAATCGGGCTATGGCTACACCTTC	CASSNFGESGYGYTF
-	-	TRBV4-1	TRBJ1-3	TGCGCCAGCAGCCAAGTCGGGGTGAACTCTGGAAACACCATATATTTT	CASSQVGVNSGNTIYF
-	TRBD1	TRBV19	TRBJ2-2	TGTGCCAGTAGCTTAACGGGACAGGGGGCCGTCGGGGAGCTGTTTTTT	CASSLTGQGAVGELFF
-	-	TRBV29-1	TRBJ2-7	TGCAGCGTTGAACCGGACAGAGAGGGCCCCTACGAGCAGTACTTC	CSVEPDREGPYEQYF
-	TRBD2	TRBV12-5	TRBJ2-1	TGTGCTAGTGGTTTGCGAGCTAAAGGACTAGCGGCCGCGGAGCAGTTCTTC	CASGLRAKGLAAAEQFF
-	-	TRBV4-1	TRBJ2-7	TGCGCCAGCAGCCAAGACGTCAGGGGCTCCTACGAGCAGTACTTC	CASSQDVRGSYEQYF
-	TRBD1	TRBV4-2	TRBJ2-7	TGTGCCAGCAGCCAACTTCCGGGACAGGGGCCCTCCTACGAGCAGTACTTC	CASSQLPGQGPSYEQYF
-	TRBD1	TRBV7-6	TRBJ2-6	TGTGCCAGCAGCACAAAAAAGGGGACAGGGGCCTCTGGGGCCAACGTCCTGACTTTC	CASSTKKGTGASGANVLTF
-	TRBD2	TRBV7-6	TRBJ2-7	TGTGCCAGCAGCTTATCGGTCGACGGGAGGGCCTCTTTCGAGCAGTACTTC	CASSLSVDGRASFEQYF
-	-	TRBV6-5	TRBJ2-3	TGTGCCAGCAGTAGACCGGGAAAAAGCACAGATACGCAGTATTTT	CASSRPGKSTDTQYF
-	TRBD1	TRBV19	TRBJ1-1	TGTGCCAGTAGTAAGACAGGGAAGATGGTTCGCACTGAAGCTTTCTTT	CASSKTGKMVRTEAFF
-	TRBD2	TRBV6-1	TRBJ2-7	TGTGCCAGCAGTGAAATGGCTAGCGGGTTTATTTCCTACGAGCAGTACTTC	CASSEMASGFISYEQYF
-	-	TRBV7-8	TRBJ1-5	TGTGCCAGCAGCTTAAGAGGCAATCAGCCCCAGCATTTT	CASSLRGNQPQHF
once	-	TRBV2	TRBJ2-2	TGTGCCAGCAGTGACTGGCTAGTGAACACCGGGGAGCTGTTTTTT	CASSDWLVNTGELFF
-	-	TRBV18	TRBJ1-1	TGTGCCAGCTCACAGGGGCATACTGAAGCTTTCTTT	CASSQGHTEAFF
once	-	TRBV11-3	TRBJ1-4	TGTGCCAGCAGCTTCGGAGGGCTCGATGAAAAACTGTTTTTT	CASSFGGLDEKLFF
few	-	TRBV5-1	TRBJ1-6	TGCGCCAGCAGCTTGTCCGGGAGCTCCTATAATTCACCCCTCCACTTT	CASSLSGSSYNSPLHF
few	-	TRBV10-3	TRBJ1-5	TGTGCCATCAGTGAGTCGATAACAGGCAATCAGCCCCAGCATTTT	CAISESITGNQPQHF
few	TRBD2	TRBV11-2	TRBJ2-5	TGTGCCAGCAGCCTACTAGCGGGGGGGCACGAGACCCAGTACTTC	CASSLLAGGHETQYF
-	TRBD1	TRBV30	TRBJ1-4	TGTGCCTGGAGTGCGATCCTCACAGGGGAAGGTGAAAAACTGTTTTTT	CAWSAILTGEGEKLFF
-	-	TRBV30	TRBJ1-2	TGTGCCTGGAACAGGTTAGGATCTAACTATGGCTACACCTTC	CAWNRLGSNYGYTF
-	TRBD2	TRBV29-1	TRBJ2-1	TGCAGCGTATACACCTCGGGACTAGCGGGAGCTGAGCAGTTCTTC	CSVYTSGLAGAEQFF
-	-	TRBV11-3	TRBJ1-1	TGTGCCAGCAGCCCCGGGGACTTGAACACTGAAGCTTTCTTT	CASSPGDLNTEAFF
-	-	TRBV6-5	TRBJ2-1	TGTGCCAGCAGTTACTCTACAGGAACCTCCTACAATGAGCAGTTCTTC	CASSYSTGTSYNEQFF
-	TRBD2	TRBV5-4	TRBJ2-1	TGTGCCAGCAGCTTGGCTAGCGGGAGACGAAATGAGCAGTTCTTC	CASSLASGRRNEQFF
-	-	TRBV11-3	TRBJ1-5	TGTGCCAGCAGCTTAGACCCAGTTCAGCCCCAGCATTTT	CASSLDPVQPQHF
-	TRBD1	TRBV12-5	TRBJ2-7	TGTGCTAGTGGTTTGGTATTGGGACAGGGGGAGTACGAGCAGTACTTC	CASGLVLGQGEYEQYF
once	-	TRBV5-1	TRBJ2-5	TGCGCCAGCAGCTTAAGAGTCTCTCAAGAGACCCAGTACTTC	CASSLRVSQETQYF
-	TRBD1	TRBV27	TRBJ1-2	TGTGCCAGCAGTTTAACAGGGGTCTATGGCTACACCTTC	CASSLTGVYGYTF